The subject of this entry is one T cell receptor beta chain. Its target is not known. The sample comes from a study of T-cell memory formation after mild COVID-19. Findings and limits, study-wide: Some responding clones appeared in pre-infection memory, suggesting cross-reactive memory joined. Researchers report contracting CD4+ clones mostly in CM and EM, with CD8+ clones in EMRA.

The ends lost 5 bases at V and 5 bases at J; junction bases unmatched: 9. Germline assignment: CDR1 MDHEN and CDR2 SYDVKM. CDR3 length: 14 amino acids. The 5'RACE method, run with constant-segment primers, produced TCR alpha and TCR beta cDNA libraries (carrying sample barcodes and UMIs). Each CDR3 protein gets one entry after TCRdb re-called the 5' RACE reads with MiXCR. The sample lists some 88,000 distinct CDR3 sequences; about 23% were seen once. Sequencing was carried out using PBMCs or a T cell subset sorted from them (not recorded which). This chain uses TRBV28 with TRBJ2-7, with 7 bases aligning to TRBD2. The origin of this receptor is a young man who had mild COVID-19 (a few samples of this study predate the infection). Cell type and time point are not known. The CDR3 sequence is CASSRNGGINEQYV. DNA for the CDR3: TGTGCCAGCAGTCGAAACGGGGGGATAAACGAGCAGTACGTC.